This TCR beta chain was recorded in a study of T cells in Graves' hyperthyroidism and ophthalmopathy. The germline V gene has CDR1 SGDLS and CDR2 YYNGEE. There are 14 residues in the CDR3. Trimming left V 0 bases short and J 4 bases short, with 8 bases between. TCR beta CDR3 regions were amplified from RNA. Primed by the HTBI set, a first-round RT-PCR was run on the TCR CDR3. TCRdb re-derived calls from the multiplex PCR reads in MiXCR, one entry per CDR3 protein. The sample carries around 350,000 distinct CDR3 sequences, over 15% recorded once. Clinical symptoms, serum thyroxine and TRAb, thyroid ultrasound and orbital computed tomography were used for the diagnoses. Using 10 ml of fresh peripheral blood, PBMCs were prepared. This clonotype was counted at least ten times.

The sample consisted of blood. The chain carries TRBV9 and TRBJ1-5, with D hard to call. The clonotype was recovered from a young woman with Graves' hyperthyroidism. The CDR3 loop is CASSVGILNQPQHF. In nucleotides, the CDR3 is TGTGCCAGCAGCGTAGGGATCTTAAATCAGCCCCAGCATTTT.